One and the same sample provided the 27 T cell receptor beta chains below, sequenced in a study of shared clonotypes between healthy human individuals. Only CD45RO-negative cells positively selected for CCR7 counted as naive CD8 cells, so terminally differentiated effector memory CD45RA+ cells were excluded. Only in-frame clones appear in the TCRdb table, and some are missing; sequencing was by immunoSEQ multiplex PCR. Of approximately 810,000 clones listed, around 93% are singletons. Sequencing was carried out using naive CD8+ T cells sorted from blood. These receptors originate from a man in his thirties or forties in good health.

This sequence joins TRBV29-1 and TRBJ2-1; 12 positions match TRBD2. CDR1 is SQVTM, CDR2 ANQGSEA, per germline. Trimming took 6 bases from V and 4 from J; bases not matched to a gene: 4. CDR3 length: 14 residues. The CDR3 sequence is CSVAGLAGYNEQFF. The CDR3 nucleotides read TGCAGCGTGGCTGGACTAGCGGGGTACAATGAGCAGTTCTTC.

This chain uses TRBV25-1 with TRBJ2-3, with 13 nucleotides matching TRBD2. The germline CDR1 and CDR2 sequences are MGHDK and SYGVNS. The CDR3 sequence is 18 residues long. V lost 3 bases to trimming and J lost 6 bases; unmatched junction nucleotides: 12. CDR3 sequence (DNA): TGTGCCAGCAGTGATGGACTAGCGGGGGAAGAGGTTTTTGATACGCAGTATTTT. Residues: CASSDGLAGEEVFDTQYF.

This chain links TRBV11-2 with TRBJ2-5, with a weak D call TRBD2 (6 bases). There are 16 residues in the CDR3. The V gene's germline CDR1 is SGHAT and CDR2 FQNNGV. The V end lost 1 base, the J end lost 0 bases, and 12 bases lay between the germline ends. Here the CDR3 reads CASSLGDSGNQETQYF. CDR3 in DNA: TGTGCCAGCAGCTTAGGGGATAGCGGAAACCAAGAGACCCAGTACTTC. Supplemented by reference TRBV11-2 and TRBJ2-5, the full variable domain reads EAGVAQSPRYKIIEKRQSVAFWCNPISGHATLYWYQQILGQGPKLLIQFQNNGVVDDSQLPKDRFSAERLKGVDSTLKIQPAKLEDSAVYLCASSLGDSGNQETQYFGPGTRLLVL.

The rearrangement uses TRBV7-9 and TRBJ2-7; possibly TRBD1 or TRBD2 for D (5 bases each). The CDR3 consists of 12 residues. The germline V gene has CDR1 SEHNR and CDR2 FQNEAQ (reference sequence). Trimming stripped 6 bases from V and 3 bases from J, with 9 bases between. The CDR3 loop is CASRLGVYEQYF. The CDR3 DNA reads as TGTGCCAGCAGGCTGGGGGTCTACGAGCAGTACTTC.

This clone was found once. V and J are TRBV28 and TRBJ2-7, with 9 bases that match TRBD1. CDR3 length: 12 amino acids. Unmatched junction bases numbered 7, after V lost 6 bases and J lost 10 bases. Germline lookup yields CDR1 MDHEN and CDR2 SYDVKM. CDR3 DNA sequence: TGTGCCAGCAGCCCCGGGACAGGGAAACAGTACTTC. Encoded protein: CASSPGTGKQYF. The full variable domain, rest sourced from reference TRBV28 and TRBJ2-7, is DVKVTQSSRYLVKRTGEKVFLECVQDMDHENMFWYRQDPGLGLRLIYFSYDVKMKEKGDIPEGYSVSREKKERFSLILESASTNQTSMYLCASSPGTGKQYFGPGTRLTVT.

J is TRBJ2-7 and V is TRBV6-6, with 9 bases lining up with TRBD1. Unmatched junction bases numbered 6, after V lost 6 bases and J lost 3 bases. From germline, CDR1 is MNHNY and CDR2 SVGAGI (reference sequence). This CDR3 has 14 residues. The CDR3 loop reads CASSRRDRDYEQYF. CDR3 coding DNA: TGTGCCAGCAGCCGCCGGGACAGGGACTACGAGCAGTACTTC.

V gene TRBV27 combines with J gene TRBJ2-3; perhaps TRBD2 as D (6 bases). Germline-derived CDR1 and CDR2 are MNHEY and SMNVEV (reference sequence). There are 16 residues in the CDR3. The ends were cut back, 6 bases at V and 4 bases at J, with 20 bases in the middle. The CDR3: CASRDPPSGVSDTQYF. The DNA of the CDR3 is TGTGCCAGCAGAGACCCCCCTTCGGGGGTGTCAGATACGCAGTATTTT.

The V call is TRBV7-9, the J call TRBJ2-7, with 8 bases matching TRBD1. V lost 1 base, J lost 0 bases, and 5 bases stayed unmatched. CDR1 and CDR2 (germline): SEHNR, FQNEAQ (reference sequence). CDR3 length: 16 amino acids. CDR3 coding DNA: TGTGCCAGCAGCTTAGATTATGGGACAGGCTCCTACGAGCAGTACTTC. Its protein is CASSLDYGTGSYEQYF.

V is TRBV6-5 and J is TRBJ2-7; 7 bases are shared with TRBD2. The germline gives CDR1 MNHEY, CDR2 SVGAGI. CDR3 length: 16 residues. The ends lost 0 bases at V and 3 bases at J; junction bases unmatched: 8. CDR3 nucleotides: TGTGCCAGCAGTTACTCGGCTAGCGGCACCCTCTACGAGCAGTACTTC. This codes for CASSYSASGTLYEQYF.

The V call is TRBV6-5, the J call TRBJ1-2, with TRBD1 matching over 8 bases. Germline loops: CDR1 MNHEY, CDR2 SVGAGI. The CDR3 consists of 15 residues. Trimming at V came to 6 bases and at J to 4 bases, leaving 10 bases not matched to a gene. The CDR3 bases are TGTGCCAGCAGCCCCGGGACAGGCTCTGCCTATGGCTACACCTTC. Its translation: CASSPGTGSAYGYTF.

The V and J genes are TRBV7-2 and TRBJ1-1; D remains ambiguous. Germline lookup yields CDR1 SGHTA and CDR2 FQGNSA. Trimming cost V 1 base and J 9 bases, with 6 bases left between them. This CDR3 comprises 11 residues. The CDR3 DNA reads TGTGCCAGCAGCTTAGGAGTAAAAGCTTTCTTT. Protein: CASSLGVKAFF.

V is TRBV5-5 and J is TRBJ2-1, with D possibly being TRBD2 (6 bases). Per the germline V gene, CDR1 is SGHKS and CDR2 is YYEKEE (reference sequence). This CDR3 has 17 residues. V was clipped by 0 bases and J by 5 bases, with 18 bases between them. For the CDR3, the DNA is TGTGCCAGCAGCTTGGTGGGAGGTGGAAGAAGAAACAATGAGCAGTTCTTC. This gives the protein CASSLVGGGRRNNEQFF.

This chain joins TRBV7-9 and TRBJ2-7; D remains unclear. CDR3 length equals 13 residues. The V end was cut by 4 bases, the J end by 0 bases, with 7 bases between. CDR1 and CDR2 (germline): SEHNR, FQNEAQ (reference sequence). DNA of the CDR3: TGTGCCAGCAGCTGGATTGGCTCCTACGAGCAGTACTTC. It yields the protein CASSWIGSYEQYF.

The CDR3 region is CASSRRGGNWNQPQHF. CDR3 DNA: TGTGCCAGCAGCCGCCGTGGCGGCAACTGGAATCAGCCCCAGCATTTT. This chain links TRBV5-6 with TRBJ1-5; D is undetermined. From germline, CDR1 is SGHDT and CDR2 YYEEEE. V lost 4 bases and J 4 bases, leaving 18 bases between the germline ends. This CDR3 is built from 16 residues.

The chain employs TRBV28 and TRBJ1-2; 7 bases match TRBD1. After removal of 7 bases from V and 0 bases from J, the junction contained 8 bases not matched to a gene. This CDR3 has 15 amino acids. From germline, CDR1 is MDHEN and CDR2 SYDVKM. CDR3 nucleotide sequence: TGTGCCAGCAATCCCCTCACAGGGGCTAACTATGGCTACACCTTC. As protein: CASNPLTGANYGYTF.

This chain links TRBV5-4 with TRBJ1-2; no reliable D call. With 2 bases removed from V and 6 bases from J, the gap between germline ends came to 8 bases. The CDR3 totals 12 residues. Germline CDR1 and CDR2: SGHNT and YYREEE (reference sequence). This chain's CDR3 is CASSLTPDGYTF. The CDR3 DNA sequence: TGTGCCAGCAGCTTAACACCAGATGGCTACACCTTC.

Of note for this clone: The junction and the germline gene differ at one end; a read error may be behind it. This rearrangement joins TRBV13 to TRBJ1-2; 8 positions agree with TRBD1. This CDR3 contains 14 residues. CDR1 is PRHDT, CDR2 FYEKMQ, per germline (reference sequence). CDR3 region: CASSIGQGSYGYTF. CDR3 coding DNA: TGTGCCAGCAGCATAGGACAGGGATCCTATGGCTACACCTTC.

On this clone itself: This may arise from a read error, as a much more abundant clone is one base away. The chain couples TRBV7-9 to TRBJ2-1; maybe TRBD1 (6 bases). Germline V gene data show CDR1 as SEHNR and CDR2 as FQNEAQ (reference sequence). The CDR3 sequence is 15 residues long. The CDR3 sequence is CASSPSLGTIHEQLF. In DNA form, the CDR3 reads TGTGCCAGCAGCCCGTCCCTTGGGACAATCCATGAGCAGCTCTTC. Full variable domain (remainder filled in from reference TRBV7-9 and TRBJ2-1): DTGVSQNPRHKITKRGQNVTFRCDPISEHNRLYWYRQTLGQGPEFLTYFQNEAQLEKSRLLSDRFSAERPKGSFSTLEIQRTEQGDSAMYLCASSPSLGTIHEQLFGPGTRLTVL.

The gene calls are TRBV27 and TRBJ2-7; the D gene is possibly TRBD2 (6 bases). The CDR3 loop spans 16 amino acids. V dropped 3 bases and J dropped 5 bases, with 20 bases sitting between them. In germline, CDR1 is MNHEY, CDR2 SMNVEV (reference sequence). CDR3 nucleotide sequence: TGTGCCAGCAGTTTCGGTTTAGGTCTCGGGAGCGACGAGCAGTACTTC. Its protein is CASSFGLGLGSDEQYF.

Remarks on this clone: The sample contains more than one DNA sequence encoding this CDR3. This chain uses TRBV29-1 with TRBJ2-2, with D perhaps TRBD2 (5 bases). This CDR3 comprises 13 residues. Germline CDR1 SQVTM, CDR2 ANQGSEA. Trimming stripped 4 bases from V and 2 bases from J, with 8 bases between. The CDR3 is CSVARENTGELFF. The CDR3 bases are TGCAGCGTTGCACGGGAAAACACCGGGGAGCTGTTTTTT.

The J gene is TRBJ2-2, the V gene TRBV4-3; no firm D call. Germline V gene data show CDR1 as LGHNA and CDR2 as YSLEER. CDR3 length: 14 amino acids. V gave up 4 bases and J gave up 4 bases, with 10 bases separating them. The CDR3 coding sequence is TGCGCCAGCAGCCGGGTAGCTGGCACCGGGGAGCTGTTTTTT. Protein sequence: CASSRVAGTGELFF.

This clone appeared a single time. The chain joins TRBV2 to TRBJ2-7; maybe TRBD1 (6 bases). V lost 2 bases and J lost 3, with 20 bases in between. The germline CDR1 and CDR2 sequences are SNHLY and FYNNEI. The CDR3 spans 17 residues. The CDR3 coding sequence is TGTGCCAGCAGTGAATCGAAACAGGGAGCCACCCTCTACGAGCAGTACTTC. Its translation is CASSESKQGATLYEQYF. Filled out from reference TRBV2 and TRBJ2-7, the complete variable domain reads EPEVTQTPSHQVTQMGQEVILRCVPISNHLYFYWYRQILGQKVEFLVSFYNNEISEKSEIFDDQFSVERPDGSNFTLKIRSTKLEDSAMYFCASSESKQGATLYEQYFGPGTRLTVT.

The chain is built from TRBV27 and TRBJ2-7, with D possibly TRBD1 on 6 matching bases. From germline, CDR1 is MNHEY and CDR2 SMNVEV (reference sequence). The CDR3 loop spans 15 amino acids. V lost 4 bases, J lost 6 bases, and 19 bases lay in between. The CDR3, as DNA: TGTGCCAGCAGTTCCCCGACAGGATATGAGGGCGAGCAGTACTTC. Amino acids: CASSSPTGYEGEQYF.

In DNA form, the CDR3 reads TGTGCCAGCAGCCTCGGACAGTCTGAAGCTTTCTTT. Its translation is CASSLGQSEAFF. V gene TRBV5-4 combines with J gene TRBJ1-1, with D maybe TRBD1 (6 bases). V was pared by 4 bases and J by 6 bases, with 10 bases between. There are 12 residues in the CDR3. Germline loops: CDR1 SGHNT, CDR2 YYREEE (reference sequence).

The chain has TRBV5-4 and TRBJ2-1; 13 nucleotides agree with TRBD2. Trimming took 1 base from V and 9 from J; bases not matched to a gene: 7. CDR1 SGHNT and CDR2 YYREEE come from the germline V gene (reference sequence). The CDR3 runs 16 residues. The CDR3 coding sequence is TGTGCCAGCAGCTTGTTTGGACTAGCGGGAGATGGTGAGCAGTTCTTC. It translates to CASSLFGLAGDGEQFF.

The chain combines TRBV19 with TRBJ2-2; D unresolved. The CDR3 is made up of 14 amino acids. Germline values: CDR1 LNHDA, CDR2 SQIVND (reference sequence). The V end was cut by 2 bases, the J end by 5 bases, with 9 bases between. The CDR3 loop reads CASSIKAVTGELFF. As DNA, the CDR3 is TGTGCCAGTAGTATAAAGGCAGTAACCGGGGAGCTGTTTTTT.

The chain uses TRBV5-5 and TRBJ2-7; D call uncertain. The CDR3 is 14 residues long. V was trimmed by 7 bases and J by 4 bases, leaving 18 bases between them. Germline V gene sequence: CDR1 SGHKS, CDR2 YYEKEE (reference sequence). CDR3: CASLEQAWEYEQYF. Written as DNA, the CDR3 is TGTGCCAGCTTGGAGCAGGCTTGGGAATACGAGCAGTACTTC. The whole variable domain, filled in from reference TRBV5-5 and TRBJ2-7, reads DAGVTQSPTHLIKTRGQQVTLRCSPISGHKSVSWYQQVLGQGPQFIFQYYEKEERGRGNFPDRFSARQFPNYSSELNVNALLLGDSALYLCASLEQAWEYEQYFGPGTRLTVT.